A selection of T cell receptor beta chains follows, all from one sample in a study of blood T cell repertoires in COVID-19. Only in-frame clones appear in the TCRdb table, and some are missing; sequencing was by immunoSEQ multiplex PCR. This repertoire shows about 180,000 clones, 84% found once; its top ten account for 5.5% to 7.5%. Sequencing input: peripheral blood. These receptors were taken from a human donor in a cohort sampled during active COVID-19. Both conserved end residues are part of each CDR3. D genes are given only for firm matches.

CASLGQGNSPLHF	TRBV2	TRBD1
CASSLDHGSGELFF	TRBV7-2	.
CASREEEGTPTYEQYF	TRBV2	.
CASRTTGGNNQPQHF	TRBV2	TRBD1
CASSLVVRGNSYEQYF	TRBV7-8	.
CASGLDSGELFF	TRBV5-1	.
CASSVAPPGSNSPLHF	TRBV9	.
CASSESGGYHEQYF	TRBV10-2	TRBD2
CASTSGGAGNQPQHF	TRBV6-5	TRBD1
CASSSGTGIFNEQFF	TRBV18	TRBD1
CASSPSSSYEQYF	TRBV18	.
CASSSLTGSSYEQYF	TRBV5-1	TRBD1
CASSQEADLAGGPDEQYF	TRBV4-1	TRBD2
CASKGGGLNEQFF	TRBV6-6	TRBD2
CASSLGGQISQGYTF	TRBV13	.
CASGLIGEVEGYTF	TRBV12-5	.
CASSPGGLAGDQETQYF	TRBV5-1	TRBD2
CASSQDLPGELFF	TRBV3-1/TRBV3-2	.
CSVARRPMTGIPLNTIYF	TRBV29-1	TRBD1
CAGEGRREQYF	TRBV6-5	.
CASSLWESSYNEQFF	TRBV7-8	.
CASSPRTGRTEAFF	TRBV2	TRBD1
CASSPTTVDYGYTF	TRBV5-1	.
CASGAAPVSYGYTF	TRBV12-5	.
CAISEGASGALEEQYF	TRBV10-3	TRBD2
CASSYSGGNTEAFF	TRBV6-5	.
CASTGQRTYEQYF	TRBV13	TRBD1
CASSQDRRLAVYEQYF	TRBV3-1/TRBV3-2	.
CARLHRRSRGRGDTEAFF	TRBV9	.
CASSNLAGGTGELFF	TRBV7-9	TRBD2
CASTLNARGNQPQHF	TRBV6-5	.
CASSEYGRDTTSNTEAFF	TRBV25-1	.
CASSLKSSYNSPLHF	TRBV5-1	.
CASSGGYGYTF	TRBV5-8	.
CASGGRGADWGYTF	TRBV6-6	.
CASSQSAGNGYTF	TRBV16	.
CASSEGTGLTEAFF	TRBV7-9	TRBD1
CASRMTGDAGELFF	TRBV27	TRBD1
CASSYSNTGQVF	TRBV6-5	.
CSVDRDNNYGYTF	TRBV29-1	.
CASQGTEAFF	TRBV12-3/TRBV12-4	.
CASSSGQGDNEQFF	TRBV5-1	TRBD1
CASSQGSSAAGLNTEAFF	TRBV4-2	.
CATSDPRGGYSYEQYF	TRBV24-1	TRBD2
CASSFTGGTEAFF	TRBV7-2	TRBD1
CAISESRTPPRGNEQFF	TRBV10-3	.
CASSYWGDRGIEQYF	TRBV6-5	TRBD1
CASSIKGDSPLHF	TRBV9	.
CSVEDLPGSHPIYNEQFF	TRBV29-1	.
CASSDRTSGELNTGELFF	TRBV9	TRBD2
CASREDREGLEQYF	TRBV2	.
CASTQGAGETQYF	TRBV19	TRBD1
CASSPLGWGGKNTGELFF	TRBV4-1	TRBD2
CASRQGGFNTEAFF	TRBV5-1	.
CASTYNARGGAGANVLTF	TRBV3-1/TRBV3-2	TRBD2